The 14 T cell receptor beta chains below come from one sample, sequenced in a study of naive and memory T cell subsets (dated by TCRdb to the late 2010s). The method behind the library was UMI-ligation and nested PCR. The run used an Illumina MiSeq. The beta constant-region primer consisted of an equimolar mixture of two oligonucleotides that together covered TRBC1 and TRBC2. Four rounds of PCR, combining the SP2 primer with nested alpha and beta constant-region primers, were used to amplify the ligated cDNA. In TCRdb, the public reads were trimmed at Q25 with fastp and aligned with MiXCR, with productive beta chains retained. All rows with the same CDR3 protein become a single entry with the most common DNA and genes. The sample contains more than 100,000 distinct CDR3 sequences, 36% of them found a single time. The ten largest account for approximately 0.87% of the sample. Sequencing was performed on central memory CD4+ T cells from blood. The cell subset or site label here, explained by the study, means: central memory, CD45RA- CD27+. Receptors originate from a human donor in good health.

The table lists this clonotype with a few counts. The V and J genes are TRBV18 and TRBJ2-1; possible D gene TRBD2, 5 bases. This CDR3 contains 15 residues. V lost 1 base, J lost 5 bases, and 12 bases lay in between. CDR1 is KGHSH and CDR2 is LQKENI in the germline V gene. Here the CDR3 DNA reads TGTGCCAGCTCACCACGAACGGGAAGGGACAATGAGCAGTTCTTC. This encodes CASSPRTGRDNEQFF.

This clonotype occurred a few times. The chain couples TRBV6-5 to TRBJ2-1, with D tentatively TRBD1 or TRBD2 (5 bases each). The germline V gene encodes CDR1 MNHEY and CDR2 SVGAGI. V was shortened by 5 bases and J by 6 bases, with 14 bases between the two germline ends. The CDR3 totals 14 residues. CDR3 region: CASSALTRGNEQFF. Written as DNA, the CDR3 is TGTGCCAGCAGTGCTCTTACTAGGGGCAATGAGCAGTTCTTC.

The CDR3 spells CASSLGQISTDTQYF. The CDR3 DNA follows: TGTGCCAGCTCACTGGGACAGATAAGCACAGATACGCAGTATTTT. This rearrangement joins TRBV18 to TRBJ2-3, with 7 nucleotides matching TRBD1. CDR1 and CDR2 from the germline V gene are KGHSH and LQKENI. The CDR3 spans 15 residues. V trimming: 4 bases; J trimming: 0 bases; junction bases outside the gene matches: 4.

V usage is TRBV6-2 or TRBV6-3 and J usage is TRBJ2-3; 9 nucleotides line up with TRBD1. With 7 bases clipped from V and 1 base from J, the junction kept 6 bases outside the gene matches. From germline, CDR1 is MNHEY and CDR2 SVGEGT. The CDR3 is 15 amino acids. The CDR3 DNA follows: TGTGCCAGCAACGACAGGGGGTCGGGCACAGATACGCAGTATTTT. It yields the protein CASNDRGSGTDTQYF.

The rearrangement links TRBV29-1 to TRBJ1-1; D gene unclear. Germline CDR1 SQVTM, CDR2 ANQGSEA. The V gene lost 8 bases and the J gene lost 3 bases, with 10 bases spanning the gap. CDR3 length equals 11 residues. CDR3 protein: CSLRKDTEAFF. The CDR3 bases are TGCAGCCTTCGAAAGGACACTGAAGCTTTCTTT.

The CDR3 DNA reads TGTGCTAGTGGTCCTGGAGGGGGAGTGGTCAATGAGCAGTTCTTC. It is translated as CASGPGGGVVNEQFF. The chain carries TRBV12-5 and TRBJ2-1; either TRBD1 or TRBD2 may supply D (6 bases each). Germline lookup yields CDR1 LGHNT and CDR2 FRNRAP. CDR3 length: 15 amino acids. V shed 5 bases and J shed 6 bases, with 17 bases lying between them.

The V call is TRBV20-1, the J call TRBJ2-7; D is ambiguous. Germline loops: CDR1 DFQATT, CDR2 SNEGSKA (reference sequence). There are 14 residues in the CDR3. Trimming took off 0 bases at V and 2 bases at J, with 11 bases between the two ends. This CDR3 is CSARDLDHAYEQYF. In DNA form, the CDR3 reads TGCAGTGCTAGAGATCTGGACCATGCCTACGAGCAGTACTTC.

This clonotype came up once. The V call is TRBV29-1, the J call TRBJ1-1; 8 bases are a match to TRBD1. Unmatched junction bases numbered 9, after V lost 6 bases and J lost 6 bases. Per the germline V gene, CDR1 is SQVTM and CDR2 is ANQGSEA. The CDR3 spans 13 residues. CDR3: CSVELQGQAEAFF. The CDR3 bases are TGCAGCGTAGAATTACAGGGACAGGCTGAAGCTTTCTTT.

As to this clonotype: A junction boundary mismatches the germline segment, possibly from a read error. CDR3 nucleotide sequence: TGTGCCACCAGTGACCCTAGCGGGACTTCCTACGATGAGCAGTTCTTC. Protein sequence: CATSDPSGTSYDEQFF. The chain has TRBV24-1 and TRBJ2-1; 9 nucleotides agree with TRBD2. Germline V CDR1 and CDR2: KGHDR, SFDVKD. The CDR3 runs to 16 residues.

The gene calls are TRBV24-1 and TRBJ2-1; D perhaps matches TRBD2 (5 bases). Trimming pared 1 base from V and 6 bases from J, leaving 12 bases between. The CDR3 spans 15 residues. The V gene's germline CDR1 is KGHDR and CDR2 SFDVKD. CDR3 sequence (DNA): TGTGCCACCAGTGATTTCGGGCTAGCTGGCAATGAGCAGTTCTTC. This sequence encodes CATSDFGLAGNEQFF.

This clonotype has at least ten counts. This chain connects TRBV9 to TRBJ2-5; no definite D call. Trimming pared 0 bases from V and 2 bases from J, leaving 11 bases between. Germline-derived CDR1 and CDR2 are SGDLS and YYNGEE. The CDR3 sequence is 15 residues long. The CDR3 protein is CASSVGFTSQETQYF. The DNA for the CDR3 is TGTGCCAGCAGCGTAGGTTTCACCAGTCAAGAGACCCAGTACTTC. Variable domain in full (rest from reference TRBV9 and TRBJ2-5): DSGVTQTPKHLITATGQRVTLRCSPRSGDLSVYWYQQSLDQGLQFLIQYYNGEERAKGNILERFSAQQFPDLHSELNLSSLELGDSALYFCASSVGFTSQETQYFGPGTRLLVL.

This clonotype has only a few counts. One junction end does not reproduce the germline sequence, and a read error may be involved. This chain links TRBV2 with TRBJ2-1, with 12 nucleotides matching TRBD2. This CDR3 has 13 amino acids. Looked up from germline, CDR1 is SNHLY and CDR2 is FYNNEI. The CDR3 loop reads CASSERASGRASF. In nucleotides, the CDR3 is TGTGCCAGCAGTGAAAGGGCTAGCGGGAGGGCTTCCTTC. The whole variable domain, filled in from reference TRBV2 and TRBJ2-1, reads EPEVTQTPSHQVTQMGQEVILRCVPISNHLYFYWYRQILGQKVEFLVSFYNNEISEKSEIFDDQFSVERPDGSNFTLKIRSTKLEDSAMYFCASSERASGRASFGPGTRLTVL.

This clonotype has just a few counts. The chain links TRBV5-1 to TRBJ2-7; D gene uncertain. Trimming removed 0 bases from V and 6 bases from J, with 4 bases in between. The CDR3 runs 11 residues. The germline CDR1 and CDR2 sequences are SGHRS and YFSETQ. The CDR3 coding sequence is TGCGCCAGCAGCTTGGGGGCCGAGCAGTACTTC. It yields the protein CASSLGAEQYF. Using reference TRBV5-1 and TRBJ2-7 for the parts outside the CDR3, the full variable domain is KAGVTQTPRYLIKTRGQQVTLSCSPISGHRSVSWYQQTPGQGLQFLFEYFSETQRNKGNFPGRFSGRQFSNSRSEMNVSTLELGDSALYLCASSLGAEQYFGPGTRLTVT.

Ten or more counts support this clonotype. This sequence joins TRBV20-1 and TRBJ2-7, with 7 nucleotides matching TRBD1. The CDR3 totals 15 residues. Unmatched junction bases numbered 9, after V lost 1 base and J lost 3 bases. CDR1 and CDR2 (germline): DFQATT, SNEGSKA (reference sequence). CDR3 protein: CSARGGGQTHYEQYF. DNA for the CDR3: TGCAGTGCTAGAGGAGGGGGACAGACACACTACGAGCAGTACTTC.